Listed here are 14 T cell receptor beta chains from one sample, sequenced in a study of spatial heterogeneity in lung cancer. Via MiXCR, TCRdb re-called the 5' RACE reads, giving one row per CDR3 protein. The table shows about 39,000 distinct CDR3 sequences, with roughly 3% occurring only once. The sample's time point: sample taken at primary tumor resection. The sequencing here drew on normal lung tissue next to the tumor, taken at surgery. These TCRs come from a male donor with early-stage non-small cell lung cancer.

This clonotype was recorded many times. The chain carries TRBV27 and TRBJ2-2, with 15 bases identical to TRBD2. V was clipped by 6 bases and J by 5 bases; unmatched bases: 4. CDR1 is MNHEY, CDR2 SMNVEV, per germline (reference sequence). The CDR3 extends over 16 amino acids. Here the CDR3 DNA reads TGTGCCAGCAGCCATGGACTAGCGGGGGGGACCGGGGAGCTGTTTTTT. It yields the protein CASSHGLAGGTGELFF.

The V gene is TRBV18, the J gene TRBJ1-5; weak D call: TRBD1 (5 bases). Germline values: CDR1 KGHSH, CDR2 LQKENI. The CDR3 is 15 amino acids. The ends were cut back, 3 bases at V and 2 bases at J, with 11 bases in the middle. CDR3 DNA sequence: TGTGCCAGCTCACCCGAGAGGGGTCGCAATCAGCCCCAGCATTTT. Translated, it gives CASSPERGRNQPQHF.

At least ten counts were recorded for this clonotype. V and J are TRBV9 and TRBJ2-7, with no clear D. Trimming left V 4 bases short and J 0 bases short, with 8 bases between. CDR1 and CDR2 from the germline V gene are SGDLS and YYNGEE. The CDR3 is made up of 13 amino acids. The CDR3 loop is CASSPFDSYEQYF. In DNA form, the CDR3 reads TGTGCCAGCAGCCCGTTCGACTCCTACGAGCAGTACTTC.

V usage is TRBV6-1 and J usage is TRBJ2-1; no reliable D call. V was pared by 7 bases and J by 6 bases, with 7 bases between. This CDR3 is built from 11 residues. Germline assignment: CDR1 MNHNS and CDR2 SASEGT. The CDR3 DNA reads TGTGCCAGCAATAGATTCAATGAGCAGTTCTTC. Its translation: CASNRFNEQFF.

This clonotype was detected ten times or more. The chain has TRBV10-3 and TRBJ2-3, with D tentatively TRBD2 (6 bases). The germline V and J ends were trimmed by 2 bases and 0 bases, with 12 bases remaining between them. The germline V gene has CDR1 ENHRY and CDR2 SYGVKD. This CDR3 comprises 16 residues. The CDR3 nucleotides are TGTGCCATCAGTGAGCGGGAGCGGACTAGCACAGATACGCAGTATTTT. Translating gives CAISERERTSTDTQYF.

This clonotype occurred many times. The chain joins TRBV5-1 to TRBJ1-2; D remains ambiguous. The germline CDR1 and CDR2 sequences are SGHRS and YFSETQ. The CDR3 runs to 13 residues. The V gene lost 0 bases and the J gene lost 8 bases, with 11 bases spanning the gap. As DNA, the CDR3 is TGCGCCAGCAGCTTGGGTATCCCCGGGGGCTACACCTTC. Translated, it gives CASSLGIPGGYTF.

This clonotype was found many times. The chain recombines TRBV28 with TRBJ1-6; D not certain. V lost 7 bases to trimming and J lost 5 bases, with 6 bases between them. This CDR3 has 12 amino acids. The germline CDR1 and CDR2 sequences are MDHEN and SYDVKM. CDR3 DNA: TGTGCCAGCAACTCTAATAATTCACCCCTCCACTTT. Its protein product is CASNSNNSPLHF.

At least ten counts were recorded for this clonotype. This chain links TRBV6-5 with TRBJ2-3; D possibly corresponds to TRBD1 (5 bases). Trimming left V 0 bases short and J 1 base short, with 8 bases between. The germline CDR1 and CDR2 sequences are MNHEY and SVGAGI. The CDR3 covers 15 residues. The CDR3 loop is CASSYSDRGTDTQYF. The CDR3 DNA follows: TGTGCCAGCAGTTACTCTGACAGAGGCACAGATACGCAGTATTTT.

This clonotype was seen many times. The chain is built from TRBV27 and TRBJ2-5; possible D gene TRBD2, 6 bases. The V end lost 5 bases, the J end lost 1 base, and 17 bases lay between the germline ends. Germline V gene lookup returns CDR1 MNHEY and CDR2 SMNVEV (reference sequence). The CDR3 is 16 amino acids. The CDR3 loop reads CASSGGIHRGQETQYF. Written as DNA, the CDR3 is TGTGCCAGCAGTGGGGGGATCCATAGGGGCCAAGAGACCCAGTACTTC.

This clonotype was seen ten or more times. The J gene is TRBJ1-5, the V gene TRBV27; D call uncertain. CDR3 length: 14 residues. Germline lookup yields CDR1 MNHEY and CDR2 SMNVEV (reference sequence). Trimming removed 3 bases from V and 4 bases from J, with 10 bases in between. Here the CDR3 reads CASSFSGLNQPQHF. CDR3 nucleotide sequence: TGTGCCAGCAGTTTTTCCGGGCTTAATCAGCCCCAGCATTTT.

This clonotype was observed many times. The chain has TRBV11-2 and TRBJ1-6; D is ambiguous. Trimming left V 1 base short and J 6 bases short, with 10 bases between. The germline gives CDR1 SGHAT, CDR2 FQNNGV. CDR3 size: 15 residues. CDR3: CASSLGGRSNSPLHF. In DNA form, the CDR3 reads TGTGCCAGCAGCTTAGGAGGGCGGAGTAATTCACCCCTCCACTTT.

This clonotype was counted many times. The V and J genes are TRBV28 and TRBJ2-1, with 7 positions matching TRBD2. The CDR3 runs 14 residues. Germline assignment: CDR1 MDHEN and CDR2 SYDVKM. The V gene end was trimmed by 11 bases and the J gene end by 5 bases; junction bases not matched to a gene: 12. CDR3 sequence reads: CASSKRRGDNEQFF. The CDR3, as DNA: TGTGCCTCAAGCAAGCGACGGGGGGACAATGAGCAGTTCTTC.

This clonotype was counted at least ten times. V is TRBV18 and J is TRBJ1-1; no clear D gene. The germline CDR1 and CDR2 sequences are KGHSH and LQKENI. Trimming stripped 2 bases from V and 3 bases from J, with 10 bases between. The length of the CDR3 is 14 residues. CDR3 region: CASSPLSTYTEAFF. CDR3 nucleotides: TGTGCCAGCTCACCATTATCAACTTACACTGAAGCTTTCTTT.

This clonotype came up a few times. The V call is TRBV7-8, the J call TRBJ2-1; weak D call: TRBD2 (5 bases). Trimming removed 5 bases from V and 3 bases from J, with 17 bases in between. Germline V gene sequence: CDR1 SGHVS, CDR2 FQNEAQ. The CDR3 runs to 16 residues. The CDR3 spells CASSPLGRINYNEQFF. CDR3 bases: TGTGCCAGCAGCCCCTTGGGGAGAATCAACTACAATGAGCAGTTCTTC. The full variable domain, rest sourced from reference TRBV7-8 and TRBJ2-1, is GAGVSQSPRYKVAKRGQDVALRCDPISGHVSLFWYQQALGQGPEFLTYFQNEAQLDKSGLPSDRFFAERPEGSVSTLKIQRTQQEDSAVYLCASSPLGRINYNEQFFGPGTRLTVL.